The 24 T cell receptor beta chains below come from one sample, sequenced in a study of T cell responses to AZD1222 COVID-19 vaccine (dated by TCRdb to the early 2020s). The method was the immunoSEQ multiplex PCR assay. TCRdb provides this immuneACCESS table in a form limited to in-frame rearrangements. Some clones are lacking; in checked studies, under half of them reflect an unresolved V gene, and why the rest are absent is not known. The sample profile shows tens of thousands of clones; roughly 88% of them were found once. Roughly an eighth of the sample goes to the ten largest clones. The time point label corresponds to: about 28 days (+/-7) after the second vaccine dose. Sequences were derived from peripheral blood, sampled 28 days after the second AZD1222 dose. These receptors were collected from an adult who received the AZD1222 COVID-19 vaccine.

This clone occurred a few times. Here the CDR3 reads CASSGRTGEVYEQYF. The CDR3 nucleotides read TGTGCCAGCAGCGGCCGGACAGGGGAGGTCTACGAGCAGTACTTC. This sequence joins TRBV13 and TRBJ2-7; 9 bases align to TRBD1. The CDR3 sequence is 15 residues long. Germline trimming cut 5 bases from V and 3 bases from J; bases unmatched to any gene: 8. The germline V gene has CDR1 PRHDT and CDR2 FYEKMQ (reference sequence).

The CDR3 sequence is CAWSVTAEQYF. As DNA, the CDR3 is TGTGCCTGGAGTGTAACGGCCGAGCAGTACTTC. This chain connects TRBV30 to TRBJ2-7; no reliable D call. The V end lost 0 bases, the J end lost 6 bases, and 6 bases lay between the germline ends. The CDR3 is 11 amino acids. Germline V gene sequence: CDR1 GTSNPN, CDR2 SVGIG (reference sequence).

This chain joins TRBV25-1 and TRBJ1-1; D gene uncertain. V lost 9 bases to trimming and J lost 4 bases, with 15 bases between them. The CDR3 is 13 amino acids. CDR1 and CDR2 (germline): MGHDK, SYGVNS. This CDR3 reads CASISVDGTEAFF. The DNA for the CDR3 is TGTGCCAGTATCTCCGTGGATGGCACTGAAGCTTTCTTT.

The chain couples TRBV7-8 to TRBJ2-5, with 14 bases identical to TRBD2. Trimming took 4 bases from V and 4 from J; bases not matched to a gene: 8. The CDR3 contains 17 residues. The germline V gene has CDR1 SGHVS and CDR2 FQNEAQ. The CDR3 spells CASSSRTSGGHAETQYF. CDR3 coding DNA: TGTGCCAGCAGCTCGAGGACTAGCGGGGGGCACGCAGAGACCCAGTACTTC.

The gene calls are TRBV30 and TRBJ1-5; D is unresolved. There are 13 residues in the CDR3. The ends were cut back, 2 bases at V and 5 bases at J, with 10 bases in the middle. Germline V CDR1 and CDR2: GTSNPN, SVGIG (reference sequence). DNA for the CDR3: TGTGCCTGGAGTACCCTTGAGGATCAGCCCCAGCATTTT. It is translated as CAWSTLEDQPQHF.

The rearrangement joins TRBV6-1 to TRBJ2-1; the match to TRBD2 covers 12 bases. The germline V gene encodes CDR1 MNHNS and CDR2 SASEGT. With V trimmed by 4 bases and J by 7 bases, 14 bases remained unmatched. The CDR3 is 18 amino acids. The CDR3 coding sequence is TGTGCCAGCAGTGGACTCCGTCTAGCGGGAGGGAGGTCGAATGAGCAGTTCTTC. Protein: CASSGLRLAGGRSNEQFF.

The chain has TRBV27 and TRBJ1-2; 9 positions agree with TRBD1. CDR1 and CDR2 from the germline V gene are MNHEY and SMNVEV (reference sequence). V lost 6 bases and J lost 7; bases outside the gene matches: 6. The CDR3 loop spans 13 amino acids. CDR3: CASSPGQGVGYTF. The CDR3 nucleotides read TGTGCCAGCAGCCCGGGACAGGGTGTTGGCTACACCTTC.

The sample holds one count of this clone. The chain couples TRBV6-1 to TRBJ2-6, with 10 bases matching TRBD1. From germline, CDR1 is MNHNS and CDR2 SASEGT. J gave up 3 bases and V 1 base, and 6 bases lay outside the gene matches. This CDR3 region has 18 residues. CDR3 in amino acids: CASSEVFGTGVGANVLTF. The DNA of the CDR3 is TGTGCCAGCAGTGAAGTATTCGGGACAGGGGTTGGGGCCAACGTCCTGACTTTC.

V and J are TRBV3-1 (or the pseudogene TRBV3-2) and TRBJ1-2, with TRBD1 as a possible D gene (5 bases). The germline CDR1 and CDR2 sequences are LGHDT and YNNKEL (reference sequence). This CDR3 is built from 15 residues. Trimming removed 0 bases at V and 6 bases at J, with 14 bases between. The CDR3 nucleotides read TGTGCCAGCAGCCAAGACCGGGGACTTAGAGATGGCTACACCTTC. Its translation is CASSQDRGLRDGYTF.

The chain joins TRBV5-6 to TRBJ1-3; no clear D gene. Germline assignment: CDR1 SGHDT and CDR2 YYEEEE. Trimming left V 2 bases short and J 0 bases short, with 9 bases between. This CDR3 has 15 amino acids. CDR3 loop: CASSFTGSSGNTIYF. The CDR3 bases are TGTGCCAGCAGCTTTACCGGCAGCTCTGGAAACACCATATATTTT.

The chain combines TRBV6-1 with TRBJ1-4; D remains ambiguous. V lost 3 bases and J 5 bases, leaving 7 bases between the germline ends. The CDR3 loop spans 13 amino acids. The germline gives CDR1 MNHNS, CDR2 SASEGT. CDR3 loop: CASSDGINEKLFF. In nucleotides, the CDR3 is TGTGCCAGCAGTGACGGTATAAATGAAAAACTGTTTTTT.

DNA for the CDR3: TGTGCCAGCAGTTTTGCAGAGACCCAGTACTTC. As protein: CASSFAETQYF. The rearrangement joins TRBV12-3 or TRBV12-4 to TRBJ2-5, with D unresolved. This CDR3 contains 11 residues. Trimming took off 3 bases at V and 4 bases at J, with 3 bases between the two ends.

The J gene is TRBJ1-3, the V gene TRBV27; weak D call: TRBD1 (5 bases). This CDR3 comprises 16 residues. Germline CDR1 reads MNHEY; CDR2 reads SMNVEV (reference sequence). The V gene lost 6 bases and the J gene lost 2 bases, with 17 bases spanning the gap. CDR3: CASRPGGSLPGNTIYF. CDR3 nucleotides: TGTGCCAGCAGACCCGGGGGGTCTCTCCCTGGAAACACCATATATTTT.

The chain joins TRBV4-3 to TRBJ2-2; 12 bases agree with TRBD2. CDR3 length: 21 amino acids. V was clipped by 1 base and J by 3 bases; unmatched bases: 15. Per germline, CDR1 LGHNA and CDR2 YSLEER. CDR3: CASSQAPITSGGYYDTGELFF. The CDR3 DNA is TGCGCCAGCAGCCAAGCCCCTATTACTAGCGGGGGGTATTATGACACCGGGGAGCTGTTTTTT.

This clone was observed a handful of times. Written as DNA, the CDR3 is TGCGCCAGCAGCACGCCCACTACGGGGACAGACCTCTACGAGCAGTACTTC. This sequence encodes CASSTPTTGTDLYEQYF. The chain combines TRBV5-1 with TRBJ2-7; 7 nucleotides align to TRBD1. V dropped 4 bases and J dropped 3; count of bases not matched to a gene: 16. The germline gives CDR1 SGHRS, CDR2 YFSETQ. There are 17 residues in the CDR3.

V is TRBV19 and J is TRBJ1-1; D is uncertain. Germline loops: CDR1 LNHDA, CDR2 SQIVND (reference sequence). Trimming took off 4 bases at V and 10 bases at J, with 13 bases between the two ends. The CDR3 is made up of 12 amino acids. CDR3: CASSTTLGVAFF. CDR3 bases: TGTGCCAGTAGTACTACATTGGGCGTAGCTTTCTTT. The whole variable domain, filled in from reference TRBV19 and TRBJ1-1, reads DGGITQSPKYLFRKEGQNVTLSCEQNLNHDAMYWYRQDPGQGLRLIYYSQIVNDFQKGDIAEGYSVSREKKESFPLTVTSAQKNPTAFYLCASSTTLGVAFFGQGTRLTVV.

The chain uses TRBV12-3 or TRBV12-4 and TRBJ2-1; no clear D. Trimming cost V 6 bases and J 9 bases, with 12 bases left between them. CDR3 length equals 12 residues. CDR3 region: CASSPGVREQFF. In DNA, the CDR3 is TGTGCCAGCAGCCCTGGGGTACGTGAGCAGTTCTTC.

The V and J genes are TRBV30 and TRBJ2-5; D is unclear. Per germline, CDR1 GTSNPN and CDR2 SVGIG (reference sequence). CDR3 length: 13 amino acids. V lost 2 bases and J lost 1, with 8 bases in between. The DNA of the CDR3 is TGTGCCTGGAGTAGGGCACTCCAAGAGACCCAGTACTTC. It yields the protein CAWSRALQETQYF.

The genes are TRBV9 and TRBJ1-1; no firm D call. Between the trimmed V and J ends, which lost 4 bases and 0 bases, there was a span of 16 bases. In germline, CDR1 is SGDLS, CDR2 YYNGEE. This CDR3 spans 16 amino acids. The CDR3: CASSLHVQRMNTEAFF. The CDR3 region has the DNA TGTGCCAGCAGCCTACACGTTCAGAGAATGAACACTGAAGCTTTCTTT.

The chain combines TRBV5-1 with TRBJ2-6; D is ambiguous. This CDR3 comprises 13 residues. The V gene's germline CDR1 is SGHRS and CDR2 YFSETQ. V was shortened by 2 bases and J by 4 bases, with 4 bases between the two germline ends. The CDR3 region is CASSFEGANVLTF. The DNA of the CDR3 is TGCGCCAGCAGCTTCGAAGGGGCCAACGTCCTGACTTTC.

V usage is TRBV27 and J usage is TRBJ2-7; a weak D match, TRBD1 (5 bases). Between the trimmed V and J ends, which lost 6 bases and 0 bases, there was a span of 12 bases. The CDR3 is 14 amino acids. Germline V gives CDR1 MNHEY, CDR2 SMNVEV (reference sequence). CDR3 residues: CASSLMGLSYEQYF. The CDR3 coding sequence is TGTGCCAGCAGCCTGATGGGGCTCTCCTACGAGCAGTACTTC.

This clone was found once. The CDR3 spells CATRGHRGPNSPLHF. The CDR3 DNA reads as TGTGCCACCAGGGGTCACAGGGGGCCGAATTCACCCCTCCACTTT. The chain joins TRBV28 to TRBJ1-6; TRBD1 agrees at 9 bases. CDR1 MDHEN and CDR2 SYDVKM come from the germline V gene. The CDR3 spans 15 residues. V shed 10 bases and J 7 bases; nucleotides not matched to a gene: 11.

V gene TRBV28 combines with J gene TRBJ1-5, with TRBD1 matching over 7 bases. The CDR3 length is 16 residues. The germline V gene encodes CDR1 MDHEN and CDR2 SYDVKM. V lost 5 bases and J lost 1; bases outside the gene matches: 8. The CDR3 coding sequence is TGTGCCAGCAGTCCCACGACAGGGATCAGCAATCAGCCCCAGCATTTT. As protein: CASSPTTGISNQPQHF.

The J gene is TRBJ2-1, the V gene TRBV30, with 8 nucleotides matching TRBD1. J lost 10 bases, V lost 5 bases, and 7 bases had no gene match. There are 12 residues in the CDR3. Per germline, CDR1 GTSNPN and CDR2 SVGIG (reference sequence). CDR3 in amino acids: CAWAAGGREQFF. The CDR3 DNA reads as TGTGCCTGGGCCGCAGGGGGCAGGGAGCAGTTCTTC.